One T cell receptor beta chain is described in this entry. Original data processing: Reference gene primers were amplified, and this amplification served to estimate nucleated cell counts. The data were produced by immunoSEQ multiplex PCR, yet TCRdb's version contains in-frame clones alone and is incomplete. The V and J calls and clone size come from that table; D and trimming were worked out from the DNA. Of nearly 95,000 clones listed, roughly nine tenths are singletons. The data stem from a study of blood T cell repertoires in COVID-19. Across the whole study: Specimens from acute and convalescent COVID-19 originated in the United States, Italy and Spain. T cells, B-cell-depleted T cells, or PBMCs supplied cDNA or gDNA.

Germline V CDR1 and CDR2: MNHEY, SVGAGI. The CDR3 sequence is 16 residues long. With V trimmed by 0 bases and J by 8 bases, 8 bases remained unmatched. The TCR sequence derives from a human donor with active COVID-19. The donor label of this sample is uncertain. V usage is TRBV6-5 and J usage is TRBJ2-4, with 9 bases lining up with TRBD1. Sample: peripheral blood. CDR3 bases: TGTGCCAGCAGTTACTCCGGGACAGGGATAGGGGACATTCAGTACTTC. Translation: CASSYSGTGIGDIQYF.